This TCR beta chain originates from a study of blood T cells in healthy people across ages. The authors ran a second PCR of roughly 7 to 11 cycles using a sample-barcoded 5' primer and a J-beta primer mix. From the 5' RACE reads, TCRdb called clonotypes with MiXCR, one entry per CDR3 protein. There are hundreds of thousands of distinct CDR3 sequences in the sample; 24% occur only once, and around 10% lies in the top ten. Points on this clonotype: An end of the junction differs from the germline gene, which may be a read error.

The CDR3 is made up of 17 amino acids. Germline CDR1 reads LGHNA; CDR2 reads YSLEER. These sequences were also reported in another study, on T cells of mothers and their children.

This TCR came from a boy aged 10-17 years in good health. This chain joins TRBV4-3 and TRBJ2-7; D is ambiguous. Sequencing input: blood. The CDR3 nucleotides read TGCGCCAACAGCCAAGTATCCGGCGGCGGTTCGGTCCACGAGCAGTACTTC. It is translated as CANSQVSGGGSVHEQYF.